This TCR beta chain is from a study of shared clonotypes between healthy human individuals. Naivety among CD8 cells was defined by CD45RO negativity and positive CCR7 selection, thereby excluding terminally differentiated effector memory CD45RA+ cells. CDR1 is LGHNA and CDR2 is YNFKEQ in the germline V gene. The CDR3 has 18 amino acids. Trimming took 0 bases from V and 4 from J; bases not matched to a gene: 11. Repertoires were generated with immunoSEQ multiplex PCR, while TCRdb's copy carries only in-frame clones and drops some. The table has around 1.9 million clones, under 95% seen once. The sample was naive CD8+ T cells from PBMCs. This clonotype was obtained from a man between 18 and 35 years old in good health. Some clones in this sample may be carry-over from other donors' samples. The rearrangement uses TRBV4-2 and TRBJ2-3; the match to TRBD2 covers 9 bases. The CDR3 coding sequence is TGTGCCAGCAGCCAAGATATGATAAGCGGGAGGCTCGCAGATACGCAGTATTTT. It yields the protein CASSQDMISGRLADTQYF.